Described below is a single T cell receptor (beta chain) sequence and its context. Profiled with immunoSEQ multiplex PCR; TCRdb holds only in-frame clones, not every one. The repertoire holds 200,000 to 250,000 clones, with approximately 84% as singletons. V dropped 6 bases and J dropped 4 bases, with 7 bases sitting between them. Germline lookup yields CDR1 SGHNT and CDR2 YYREEE (reference sequence). The CDR3 is 11 residues long. The record originates from a study of blood T cell repertoires in COVID-19. Sequenced sample: peripheral blood. The V gene is TRBV5-4, the J gene TRBJ1-1; no firm D call. The receptor was isolated from a man aged 40-49 years with acute or convalescent COVID-19. The CDR3 loop is CASIRGTEAFF. The CDR3 DNA follows: TGTGCCAGCATCCGGGGCACTGAAGCTTTCTTT.